These 32 T cell receptor beta chains were all obtained from the same sample, sequenced in a study of blood T cell repertoires in COVID-19 (dated by TCRdb to the early 2020s). The library was obtained by the immunoSEQ multiplex PCR assay. Entries here come from immuneACCESS through TCRdb and include only in-frame sequences with V and J called. Some clones fail to appear in such tables; in the studies checked, an unresolved V gene covers under half of the shortfall, and the cause of the remainder is unknown. Counted in this sample were around 150,000 clones; around nine tenths of them appeared once. The top ten constitute 10% of the sample. Sequencing used peripheral blood. These receptors were taken from a man in his fifties with active or convalescent COVID-19.

The chain carries TRBV30 and TRBJ2-5; TRBD2 aligns across 9 bases. Germline CDR1 reads GTSNPN; CDR2 reads SVGIG (reference sequence). This CDR3 contains 15 residues. With 2 bases clipped from V and 2 bases from J, the junction kept 6 bases outside the gene matches. CDR3 in amino acids: CAWSQGLAMQETQYF. CDR3 bases: TGTGCCTGGAGTCAAGGACTAGCGATGCAAGAGACCCAGTACTTC.

The V gene is TRBV12-3 or TRBV12-4, the J gene TRBJ2-2; D not resolved. V was trimmed by 3 bases and J by 4 bases, leaving 6 bases between them. The CDR3 is 13 residues long. CDR3 amino acids: CASSFRSTGELFF. CDR3 in DNA: TGTGCCAGCAGTTTCCGTTCCACCGGGGAGCTGTTTTTT.

This clone was seen a handful of times. V usage is TRBV6-5 and J usage is TRBJ1-6; 8 nucleotides agree with TRBD1. The CDR3 consists of 15 residues. V shed 3 bases and J 9 bases; nucleotides not matched to a gene: 7. Per germline, CDR1 MNHEY and CDR2 SVGAGI. The CDR3 region has the DNA TGTGCCAGCAGTTATACAGGGGGATTGATTTCACCCCTCCACTTT. As protein: CASSYTGGLISPLHF.

The chain links TRBV6-1 to TRBJ2-7; D uncertain. Trimming removed 1 base from V and 0 bases from J, with 7 bases in between. Per germline, CDR1 MNHNS and CDR2 SASEGT. This CDR3 spans 14 amino acids. CDR3 region: CASSEGPGSYEQYF. The CDR3 DNA reads TGTGCCAGCAGTGAAGGCCCGGGCTCCTACGAGCAGTACTTC.

The V call is TRBV12-3 or TRBV12-4, the J call TRBJ2-5; weak D call: TRBD2 (6 bases). The CDR3 has 12 amino acids. V lost 6 bases, J lost 5 bases, and 10 bases lay in between. In DNA, the CDR3 is TGTGCCAGCAGCCCGGGAGTGGAGACCCAGTACTTC. Translation gives CASSPGVETQYF.

The rearrangement uses TRBV5-1 and TRBJ2-3, with 9 nucleotides matching TRBD2. After removal of 7 bases from V and 4 bases from J, the junction contained 10 bases not matched to a gene. The CDR3 runs to 15 residues. Germline V gene data show CDR1 as SGHRS and CDR2 as YFSETQ. The CDR3 sequence: CASRGASGISDTQYF. The CDR3 region has the DNA TGCGCCAGCCGAGGGGCTAGCGGGATCTCAGATACGCAGTATTTT.

The CDR3 nucleotides read TGCGCCAGCAGCCAAGACCTGCTTCGGGGTTCAACTAATGAAAAACTGTTTTTT. Its translation: CASSQDLLRGSTNEKLFF. The V gene is TRBV4-3, the J gene TRBJ1-4; no reliable D call. The V gene lost 0 bases and the J gene lost 0 bases, with 14 bases spanning the gap. Germline-derived CDR1 and CDR2 are LGHNA and YSLEER. CDR3 length: 18 residues.

The V gene is TRBV6-5, the J gene TRBJ2-2, with D tentatively TRBD2 (5 bases). V was shortened by 6 bases and J by 7 bases, with 15 bases between the two germline ends. Germline V gene data show CDR1 as MNHEY and CDR2 as SVGAGI. This CDR3 has 14 amino acids. Written as DNA, the CDR3 is TGTGCCAGCAGGTTCCGACGAGCGGTCGGGGAGCTGTTTTTT. Amino acids: CASRFRRAVGELFF.

The rearrangement uses TRBV2 and TRBJ2-1; TRBD2 agrees at 12 bases. The CDR3 is 15 residues long. With 5 bases clipped from V and 9 bases from J, the junction kept 8 bases outside the gene matches. CDR1 is SNHLY and CDR2 is FYNNEI in the germline V gene. The CDR3 protein is CASSLRTSGKGEQFF. CDR3 sequence (DNA): TGTGCCAGCAGTCTCCGGACTAGCGGGAAAGGTGAGCAGTTCTTC.

The chain joins TRBV6-5 to TRBJ2-2, with D perhaps matching TRBD2 (6 bases). Per the germline V gene, CDR1 is MNHEY and CDR2 is SVGAGI. The CDR3 totals 15 residues. Trimming pared 7 bases from V and 5 bases from J, leaving 17 bases between. The DNA for the CDR3 is TGTGCCAGCACAGTTCGCCAGGGAGGTACCGGGGAGCTGTTTTTT. It specifies CASTVRQGGTGELFF.

V usage is TRBV10-3 and J usage is TRBJ1-1; tentative D call: TRBD1 (6 bases). V lost 2 bases, J lost 11 bases, and 12 bases lay in between. The germline gives CDR1 ENHRY, CDR2 SYGVKD. CDR3 length equals 12 residues. The CDR3 DNA reads TGTGCCATCAGTGAGGGACAGTTGGAGGCTTTCTTT. It encodes CAISEGQLEAFF.

This rearrangement joins TRBV7-2 to TRBJ2-7; 9 bases agree with TRBD2. The V and J ends lost 2 bases and 6 bases, in that order; junction bases with no gene match: 8. CDR1 is SGHTA, CDR2 FQGNSA, per germline. This CDR3 comprises 15 residues. CDR3 nucleotide sequence: TGTGCCAGCAGCTTAATCGGTGGTAGCGGGAGCGAGCAGTACTTC. Translated: CASSLIGGSGSEQYF.

A few counts support this clone. The gene calls are TRBV10-1 and TRBJ2-7, with 7 bases fitting TRBD2. Germline V gene data show CDR1 as WNHNN and CDR2 as SYGVQD (reference sequence). This CDR3 region has 15 residues. The junction had 11 bases not matched to a gene; V was cut back by 7 bases and J by 2 bases. CDR3 protein: CASNVGRLAAYEQYF. For the CDR3, the DNA is TGCGCCAGCAATGTCGGGAGGCTAGCCGCCTACGAGCAGTACTTC.

The chain recombines TRBV18 with TRBJ2-7; D gene uncertain. The CDR3 sequence is 14 residues long. The germline V gene has CDR1 KGHSH and CDR2 LQKENI. The V gene lost 0 bases and the J gene lost 2 bases, with 8 bases spanning the gap. For the CDR3, the DNA is TGTGCCAGCTCACCACCGATGCAGGCCTACGAGCAGTACTTC. The encoded protein is CASSPPMQAYEQYF.

The chain carries TRBV7-3 and TRBJ2-3; no clear D gene. The germline V and J ends were trimmed by 0 bases and 0 bases, with 4 bases remaining between them. This CDR3 has 14 residues. Germline V gives CDR1 SGHTA, CDR2 FQGTGA. DNA of the CDR3: TGTGCCAGCAGCTTAACCGGGAGCACAGATACGCAGTATTTT. Its protein product is CASSLTGSTDTQYF.

The V call is TRBV18, the J call TRBJ2-2; D might be TRBD1 (5 bases). Germline-derived CDR1 and CDR2 are KGHSH and LQKENI. This CDR3 spans 14 amino acids. V shed 1 base and J shed 6 bases, with 9 bases lying between them. As DNA, the CDR3 is TGTGCCAGCTCACCACTCCTACAGGCCGGGGAGCTGTTTTTT. Translation: CASSPLLQAGELFF.

The chain combines TRBV30 with TRBJ1-6; the match to TRBD1 covers 12 bases. V lost 3 bases, J lost 11 bases, and 5 bases stayed unmatched. The CDR3 has 14 residues. Germline assignment: CDR1 GTSNPN and CDR2 SVGIG (reference sequence). The chain's CDR3 is CAWRGTGGRTPLHF. CDR3 in DNA: TGTGCCTGGAGGGGGACAGGGGGCCGCACACCCCTCCACTTT.

The rearrangement joins TRBV29-1 to TRBJ2-1, with 12 bases aligning to TRBD2. Unmatched junction bases numbered 7, after V lost 4 bases and J lost 9 bases. The CDR3 totals 14 residues. Germline CDR1 reads SQVTM; CDR2 reads ANQGSEA. The CDR3 sequence: CSVALTSGSGEQFF. As DNA, the CDR3 is TGCAGCGTTGCCCTGACTAGCGGGAGTGGTGAGCAGTTCTTC.

The chain is built from TRBV6-6 and TRBJ1-2, with no clear D. The CDR3 has 14 amino acids. Per germline, CDR1 MNHNY and CDR2 SVGAGI (reference sequence). V gave up 6 bases and J gave up 8 bases, with 19 bases separating them. The CDR3 protein is CASSPDGRSGGYTF. The CDR3 DNA reads TGTGCCAGCAGCCCGGACGGGAGATCAGGCGGCTACACCTTC.

This clone was seen only a few times. The chain is built from TRBV11-3 and TRBJ2-2, with D perhaps matching TRBD2 (6 bases). CDR1 is SGHNT, CDR2 YENEEA, per germline. V lost 4 bases, J lost 3 bases, and 12 bases lay in between. The CDR3 is 15 residues long. CDR3 region: CASSWGGYYTGELFF. The CDR3 nucleotides read TGTGCCAGCAGCTGGGGAGGTTACTACACCGGGGAGCTGTTTTTT.

V usage is TRBV2 and J usage is TRBJ2-1, with D perhaps TRBD2 (6 bases). Germline assignment: CDR1 SNHLY and CDR2 FYNNEI. The CDR3 loop spans 17 amino acids. The V gene lost 3 bases and the J gene lost 1 base, with 16 bases spanning the gap. The CDR3 DNA reads TGTGCCAGCAGTGATGATAGGGCCGGAGGGTCCTACAATGAGCAGTTCTTC. Its protein product is CASSDDRAGGSYNEQFF.

Here the CDR3 reads CASSESRTGNILYNEQFF. The CDR3 bases are TGCGCCAGCAGTGAGTCAAGGACAGGGAACATCCTATACAATGAGCAGTTCTTC. J is TRBJ2-1 and V is TRBV10-1; 8 nucleotides match TRBD1. The CDR3 totals 18 residues. The V gene's germline CDR1 is WNHNN and CDR2 SYGVQD (reference sequence). Trimming cost V 0 bases and J 4 bases; bases outside gene matches: 11.

The chain has TRBV27 and TRBJ2-7, with D perhaps TRBD1 (5 bases). The CDR3 runs 12 residues. Deletions cut 6 bases from V and 7 bases from J, with 13 bases between. Germline CDR1 is MNHEY and CDR2 is SMNVEV (reference sequence). The CDR3 coding sequence is TGTGCCAGCAGCGACAGTTTTGGGGAGCAGTACTTC. It is translated as CASSDSFGEQYF.

This clone was detected a few times. The CDR3 sequence is CATSRTGKSTEQYF. The CDR3 DNA sequence: TGTGCCACCAGCAGGACAGGTAAATCGACCGAGCAGTACTTC. V and J are TRBV15 and TRBJ2-7; weak D call: TRBD1 (6 bases). The CDR3 has 14 amino acids. The ends were cut back, 3 bases at V and 6 bases at J, with 15 bases in the middle. Per the germline V gene, CDR1 is LNHNV and CDR2 is YYDKDF (reference sequence).

The chain has TRBV27 and TRBJ2-5; 7 nucleotides align to TRBD2. V dropped 2 bases and J dropped 6; count of bases not matched to a gene: 6. The CDR3 has 14 amino acids. Germline CDR1 is MNHEY and CDR2 is SMNVEV (reference sequence). The CDR3 sequence: CASSLGGGGKTQYF. CDR3 DNA: TGTGCCAGCAGTTTAGGTGGGGGGGGGAAGACCCAGTACTTC.

As DNA, the CDR3 is TGTGCCAGCAGTTTATGGCCCGGGAGGGGGGGGGAGACCCAGTACTTC. Protein product: CASSLWPGRGGETQYF. V gene TRBV28 combines with J gene TRBJ2-5; 8 bases are a match to TRBD2. Germline V gene data show CDR1 as MDHEN and CDR2 as SYDVKM. J was trimmed by 5 bases and V by 0 bases; bases with no gene match: 8. The length of the CDR3 is 16 residues.

This clone was seen once. V and J are TRBV5-1 and TRBJ1-5; TRBD1 might be the D (5 bases). Germline CDR1 reads SGHRS; CDR2 reads YFSETQ. The CDR3 is made up of 14 amino acids. The V and J ends lost 0 bases and 7 bases respectively, with 11 bases between them. CDR3: CASSLEGEGQPQHF. The CDR3 coding sequence is TGCGCCAGCAGCTTGGAAGGGGAAGGGCAGCCCCAGCATTTT. Drawing the rest from reference TRBV5-1 and TRBJ1-5, the complete variable domain is KAGVTQTPRYLIKTRGQQVTLSCSPISGHRSVSWYQQTPGQGLQFLFEYFSETQRNKGNFPGRFSGRQFSNSRSEMNVSTLELGDSALYLCASSLEGEGQPQHFGDGTRLSIL.

J is TRBJ2-3 and V is TRBV7-9, with 12 bases aligning to TRBD2. Germline V CDR1 and CDR2: SEHNR, FQNEAQ (reference sequence). J lost 0 bases, V lost 6 bases, and 1 base had no gene match. CDR3 length: 15 amino acids. CDR3: CASRTSGRSTDTQYF. Written as DNA, the CDR3 is TGTGCCAGCAGGACTAGCGGGAGAAGCACAGATACGCAGTATTTT.

Remarks on this clone: A read error may produce the germline difference seen at one junction end. This chain connects TRBV18 to TRBJ1-1; D is unclear. Germline assignment: CDR1 KGHSH and CDR2 LQKENI. The CDR3 sequence is 15 residues long. CDR3 DNA: TGTGCCGGCTCACCACGGTCGAACAGCAACACTGAAGCTTTCTTT. Translating gives CAGSPRSNSNTEAFF.

The genes are TRBV3-1 (or the pseudogene TRBV3-2) and TRBJ2-1, with D perhaps matching TRBD1 (5 bases). The CDR3 loop spans 11 amino acids. Germline V gene sequence: CDR1 LGHDT, CDR2 YNNKEL (reference sequence). V was pared by 4 bases and J by 9 bases, with 7 bases between. The DNA of the CDR3 is TGTGCCAGCAGCCGCCAGGGTGAGCAGTTCTTC. Encoded protein: CASSRQGEQFF.

This clone was recorded once. J is TRBJ2-7 and V is TRBV4-1, with 9 bases that match TRBD2. Germline lookup yields CDR1 MGHRA and CDR2 YSYEKL. The CDR3 contains 16 residues. V lost 1 base to trimming and J lost 2 bases; unmatched junction nucleotides: 6. The CDR3: CASSQASTSGTYEQYF. The CDR3 bases are TGCGCCAGCAGCCAAGCGTCGACTAGCGGTACCTACGAGCAGTACTTC.

CDR3 DNA sequence: TGTGCCAGCAGCCCTACAACGTCGGCGGGACCCACAGATACGCAGTATTTT. Translating it yields CASSPTTSAGPTDTQYF. The chain combines TRBV3-1 (or the pseudogene TRBV3-2) with TRBJ2-3; tentative D call: TRBD2 (6 bases). Trimming removed 4 bases from V and 2 bases from J, with 19 bases in between. The CDR3 is 17 amino acids. The germline V gene has CDR1 LGHDT and CDR2 YNNKEL (reference sequence).